This is a list of T cell receptor beta chains from one sample in a study of T cell responses to AZD1222 COVID-19 vaccine. The data were produced by immunoSEQ multiplex PCR, yet TCRdb's version contains in-frame clones alone and is incomplete. The repertoire consists of approximately 200,000 clones, with roughly 94% occurring once and the leading ten covering around 1.7%. Sequencing was performed on peripheral blood, taken 28 days after the second dose of the MenACWY control vaccine. The origin of the receptors is an adult who received the MenACWY meningococcal vaccine as a control. CDR3s include the opening cysteine and the closing phenylalanine or tryptophan. A D gene is named only where the DNA matches it firmly. The size of a clone is reported for some rows only, either as once, few or many, or as a class for expanded clones.

v_call	j_call	d_call	clone_size	cdr3_aa	cdr3_nt
TRBV27	TRBJ2-2	-	-	CASSLTGSAGELFF	TGTGCCAGCAGCCTGACAGGTTCGGCCGGGGAGCTGTTTTTT
TRBV5-1	TRBJ1-2	-	-	CASSLGQDLVYTF	TGCGCCAGCAGCTTGGGACAGGACCTGGTCTACACCTTC
TRBV2	TRBJ2-5	-	-	CASRGETQYF	TGTGCCAGCAGAGGGGAGACCCAGTACTTC
TRBV28	TRBJ1-5	-	-	CASSRRTMNQPQHF	TGTGCCAGCAGTCGCCGGACAATGAATCAGCCCCAGCATTTT
TRBV3-1/TRBV3-2	TRBJ2-5	-	-	CASSQDFREQETQYF	TGTGCCAGCAGCCAAGATTTCCGGGAACAAGAGACCCAGTACTTC
TRBV5-1	TRBJ2-5	-	-	CASSSQRQETQYF	TGCGCCAGCAGCTCACAGCGTCAAGAGACCCAGTACTTC
TRBV18	TRBJ1-5	TRBD1	-	CASSPDRAVRNQPQHF	TGTGCCAGCTCCCCTGACAGGGCTGTTCGCAATCAGCCCCAGCATTTT
TRBV30	TRBJ1-4	-	-	CAWMRRNSEKLFF	TGTGCCTGGATGCGCAGGAATTCTGAAAAACTGTTTTTT
TRBV6-5	TRBJ1-5	-	-	CASRRTRAQPQHF	TGTGCCAGCCGTCGGACTCGGGCACAGCCCCAGCATTTT
TRBV2	TRBJ1-5	-	-	CASKVSRNQPQHF	TGTGCCAGCAAGGTTTCCCGCAATCAGCCCCAGCATTTT
TRBV7-9	TRBJ1-5	-	-	CASSLTGSHQPQHF	TGTGCCAGCAGCTTGACAGGCAGCCATCAGCCCCAGCATTTT
TRBV6-6	TRBJ1-5	-	-	CASSYLEGGNQPQHF	TGTGCCAGCAGTTATTTGGAGGGAGGCAATCAGCCCCAGCATTTT
TRBV7-3	TRBJ2-5	TRBD2	-	CASSPLTSGGVETQYF	TGTGCCAGCAGCCCCCTGACTAGCGGGGGGGTGGAGACCCAGTACTTC
TRBV18	TRBJ2-7	TRBD1	-	CASSLGTGLYEQYF	TGTGCCAGCTCACTCGGGACAGGGCTCTACGAGCAGTACTTC
TRBV19	TRBJ1-5	-	-	CASSTRPHQPQHF	TGTGCCAGTAGTACCCGGCCGCATCAGCCCCAGCATTTT
TRBV4-1	TRBJ2-7	TRBD1	-	CASSLTQGDNYEQYF	TGCGCCAGCAGCCTGACCCAGGGGGACAACTACGAGCAGTACTTC
TRBV7-3	TRBJ2-2	TRBD2	-	CASSLRRSSGSSTGELFF	TGTGCCAGCAGCTTAAGACGGAGTAGCGGGAGCAGCACCGGGGAGCTGTTTTTT
TRBV7-9	TRBJ2-5	-	-	CASSYEGGGETQYF	TGTGCCAGCAGCTACGAGGGGGGTGGAGAGACCCAGTACTTC
TRBV5-5	TRBJ1-2	TRBD1	-	CASSWTGGNYGYTF	TGTGCCAGCAGTTGGACAGGGGGTAACTATGGCTACACCTTC
TRBV6-2/TRBV6-3	TRBJ2-7	TRBD1	-	CASSDRAPEPYEQYF	TGTGCCAGCAGTGACAGGGCCCCTGAGCCCTACGAGCAGTACTTC
TRBV20-1	TRBJ1-5	-	once	CSASRSRVAALDQPQHF	TGCAGTGCTAGTAGGTCCAGGGTAGCCGCTTTGGACCAGCCCCAGCATTTT
TRBV7-2	TRBJ2-4	-	once	CASSLMAKNIQYF	TGTGCCAGCAGCTTGATGGCCAAAAACATTCAGTACTTC
TRBV24-1	TRBJ1-5	-	-	CATSGMSNQPQHF	TGTGCCACCAGTGGGATGAGCAATCAGCCCCAGCATTTT